These T cell receptor beta chains were read from a single sample in a study of blood T cells in healthy people across ages. Each CDR3 protein gets one entry after TCRdb re-called the 5' RACE reads with MiXCR. The sample consists of hundreds of thousands of distinct CDR3 sequences, approximately 59% of them appearing once. The sequencing sample was made of blood. The receptors were sampled from a man aged 55 to 70 in good health. Each CDR3 is given with its conserved first and last residue. D genes are given only for firm matches. Rows give clone size only sometimes, using once, few, many, or a class for an expanded clone.

>TRBV5-6|TRBD1|TRBJ2-5|NA
CASSFYWTGNQETQYF
TGTGCCAGCAGCTTTTATTGGACAGGGAATCAAGAGACCCAGTACTTC
>TRBV21-1|NA|TRBJ1-2|NA
CASSKVPGCSYGYTF
TGTGCCAGCAGCAAAGTCCCAGGCTGTAGCTATGGCTACACCTTC
>TRBV21-1|NA|TRBJ1-2|few
CALGRGQPGGYGYTF
TGTGCTCTTGGGAGGGGACAACCTGGGGGCTATGGCTACACCTTC
>TRBV7-9|NA|TRBJ2-1|NA
CASSPRGGEYNEQFF
TGTGCCAGCAGCCCAAGAGGGGGGGAGTACAATGAGCAGTTCTTC
>TRBV3-1|NA|TRBJ1-4|few
CASSQRVGEKLFF
TGTGCCAGCAGCCAGAGGGTTGGTGAAAAACTGTTTTTT
>TRBV27|NA|TRBJ2-1|NA
CASSTAELTDLSYNEQFF
TGTGCCAGCAGTACCGCCGAACTGACGGACCTCTCCTACAATGAGCAGTTCTTC
>TRBV27|TRBD1|TRBJ1-6|few
CASSPNRGSPLHF
TGTGCCAGCAGTCCCAACAGGGGTTCACCCCTCCACTTT
>TRBV11-2|TRBD1|TRBJ2-3|NA
CASSTQTGYGTDTQYF
TGTGCCAGCAGCACTCAGACAGGGTATGGCACAGATACGCAGTATTTT
>TRBV20-1|NA|TRBJ2-7|NA
CSARDMGMDYEQYF
TGCAGCGCTAGGGATATGGGGATGGACTACGAGCAGTACTTC
>TRBV9|NA|TRBJ1-1|NA
CASSSHGAGTEAFF
TGTGCCAGCAGCAGCCACGGGGCGGGCACTGAAGCTTTCTTT
>TRBV6-2/TRBV6-3|NA|TRBJ1-6|NA
CASTPDGSPLHF
TGTGCCAGCACCCCGGACGGTTCACCCCTCCACTTT
>TRBV19|NA|TRBJ2-3|few
CASSISGSSTDTQYF
TGTGCCAGTAGTATCAGCGGATCTAGCACAGATACGCAGTATTTT
>TRBV11-2|NA|TRBJ1-1|few
CASSLGVLNTEAFF
TGTGCCAGCAGCTTAGGAGTCCTGAACACTGAAGCTTTCTTT
>TRBV20-1|NA|TRBJ2-1|few
CSARSSEQFF
TGCAGTGCTAGGTCTTCTGAGCAGTTCTTC
>TRBV10-3|NA|TRBJ2-3|NA
CAISDVQDTTDTQYF
TGTGCCATCAGTGATGTACAGGACACCACAGATACGCAGTATTTT
>TRBV5-1|TRBD1|TRBJ1-1|few
CASTPQGGDTEAFF
TGCGCCAGCACCCCACAGGGGGGGGACACTGAAGCTTTCTTT
>TRBV12-3/TRBV12-4|NA|TRBJ2-1|once
CASSFEGPVNEQFF
TGTGCCAGCAGCTTTGAGGGCCCCGTCAATGAGCAGTTCTTC
>TRBV6-2/TRBV6-3|TRBD1|TRBJ2-7|NA
CASSYGTGGPYEQYF
TGTGCCAGCAGTTACGGGACAGGGGGCCCCTACGAGCAGTACTTC
>TRBV29-1|NA|TRBJ2-5|NA
CSVVGFGGGLETQYF
TGCAGCGTTGTGGGATTTGGGGGCGGGTTAGAGACCCAGTACTTC
>TRBV20-1|NA|TRBJ2-5|NA
CSARDWSLGGKETQYF
TGCAGTGCTAGAGATTGGTCCCTCGGGGGAAAAGAGACCCAGTACTTC
>TRBV20-1|TRBD2|TRBJ2-1|NA
CSATSRQRGGNNEQFF
TGCAGTGCTACCAGTCGCCAGCGGGGGGGAAACAATGAGCAGTTCTTC
>TRBV20-1|NA|TRBJ2-3|NA
CSARGGWTDTQYF
TGCAGTGCCAGAGGGGGTTGGACAGATACGCAGTATTTT